The T cell receptor beta chain described here comes from a study of T cells in narcolepsy. For the study at large: Enrolled donors included narcolepsy type 1 or type 2 patients and healthy controls. Study results and limitations: Autoreactive clonotypes reportedly recurred in blood of same and different patients, not controls. No autoreactive T cell clone sequences appeared in some memory CD4+ repertoires. HCRT-specific and TRIB2-specific autoreactive clonotypes appeared among same-patient CSF and blood CD4+ clonotypes.

V was shortened by 6 bases and J by 6 bases, with 15 bases between the two germline ends. Germline V gene lookup returns CDR1 MDHEN and CDR2 SYDVKM. This CDR3 is built from 14 residues. TCRdb's copy holds only in-frame clones and misses some; the assay was immunoSEQ multiplex PCR. This table holds roughly 25,000 clones, roughly two thirds found once. As regards this clone: Its antigen is as yet unknown.

This chain links TRBV28 with TRBJ1-5, with D unresolved. The sequence derives from a human donor in good health. Sequenced: memory (CD45RA-) CD4+ T cells from blood. CDR3 coding DNA: TGTGCCAGCAGCGTAGTGGGGAGAGGTCAGCCCCAGCATTTT. It specifies CASSVVGRGQPQHF.